This T cell receptor beta chain stems from a study of Ad26.COV2.S vaccination and SARS-CoV-2 variants. Background on the study: Doses of Ad26.COV2.S were injected into muscle once or twice, 56 days apart.

V lost 0 bases, J lost 5 bases, and 8 bases stayed unmatched. Germline V gene data show CDR1 as GTSNPN and CDR2 as SVGIG (reference sequence). The CDR3 has 17 residues. General study results and limits: Higher spike-specific TCR breadth was found in vaccine recipients than in placebo recipients.

The treatment here: roughly 19 received Ad26.COV2.S at low or high dose, single or two shots; a few received placebo; per-sample allocation not given. At day 63 after the first vaccine or placebo injection, samples were drawn. Only in-frame clones appear in the TCRdb table, and some are missing; sequencing was by immunoSEQ multiplex PCR. The sample shows around 500,000 clones, about nine tenths of them seen only once. As regards this clone: The target antigen is unknown.

The chain is built from TRBV30 and TRBJ2-3, with 13 bases aligning to TRBD2. The material was peripheral blood, obtained in a trial of Ad26.COV2.S vaccine versus placebo. This clonotype was obtained from a person between 18 and 65 years old who received the Ad26.COV2.S COVID-19 vaccine or a placebo. CDR3 DNA sequence: TGTGCCTGGAGTGTATTGAGGACTAGCGGGGGACGAGATACGCAGTATTTT. It yields the protein CAWSVLRTSGGRDTQYF. The complete variable domain, with remaining parts taken from reference TRBV30 and TRBJ2-3, reads SQTIHQWPATLVQPVGSPLSLECTVEGTSNPNLYWYRQAAGRGLQLLFYSVGIGQISSEVPQNLSASRPQDRQFILSSKKLLLSDSGFYLCAWSVLRTSGGRDTQYFGPGTRLTVL.